The clone carrying this T cell receptor beta chain showed up just once. Its antigen is unknown. The CDR3 sequence is 15 residues long. V lost 4 bases and J lost 1; bases outside the gene matches: 6. Looked up from germline, CDR1 is SGHNT and CDR2 is YYREEE (reference sequence). The data were taken from a study of cytomegalovirus exposure and HLA in healthy donors. The method was immunoSEQ multiplex PCR; TCRdb's version includes in-frame clones alone and lacks a portion of them. The sample lists over 110,000 clones; around 86% were seen once. Findings of the study overall: Both high specificity and high sensitivity reportedly marked the classifier's diagnosis of cytomegalovirus status.

Source material: PBMCs. This TCR derives from a man in his late teens or twenties in good health and CMV-seropositive. The chain combines TRBV5-4 with TRBJ2-3, with 7 bases that match TRBD1. CDR3 nucleotides: TGTGCCAGCAGCCCACAGGGGTTTGGCACAGATACGCAGTATTTT. Its protein is CASSPQGFGTDTQYF.